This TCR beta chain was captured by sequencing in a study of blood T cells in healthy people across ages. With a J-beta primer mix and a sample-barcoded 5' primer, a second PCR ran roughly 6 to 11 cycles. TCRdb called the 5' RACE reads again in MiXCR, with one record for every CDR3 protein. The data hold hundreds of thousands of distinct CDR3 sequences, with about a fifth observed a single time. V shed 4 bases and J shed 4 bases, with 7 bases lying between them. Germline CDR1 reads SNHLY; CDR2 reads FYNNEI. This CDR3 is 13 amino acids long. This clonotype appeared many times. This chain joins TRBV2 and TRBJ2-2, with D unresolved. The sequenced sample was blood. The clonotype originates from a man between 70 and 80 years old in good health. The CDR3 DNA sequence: TGTGCCAGCAGTGTTACTCCCACCGGGGAGCTGTTTTTT. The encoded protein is CASSVTPTGELFF.